This is a list of T cell receptor beta chains from one sample in a study of cytomegalovirus exposure and HLA in healthy donors. Profiled with immunoSEQ multiplex PCR; TCRdb holds only in-frame clones, not every one. The sample has some 170,000 clones, about 69% seen once; the top ten hold about 2.7%. Sequencing was performed on PBMCs. These receptors were collected from a male donor in good health and CMV-seronegative. Both conserved end residues are part of each CDR3. The D gene is left open where the match is weak. Only part of the rows carry a size: once, few, many, or a class if the clone is expanded.

DNA	CDR3	V	J	D	size
TGCGCCAGCAGCCAAGGATATCAGTGGAGCACAGATACGCAGTATTTT	CASSQGYQWSTDTQYF	TRBV4-3	TRBJ2-3	-	-
TGCGCCAGCAGTCAACCGCGGATTCGGGGGGGAAGACACAATGAGCAGTTCTTC	CASSQPRIRGGRHNEQFF	TRBV23-1	TRBJ2-1	TRBD2	once
TGTGCCAGCAGTTCGGGACAGCTTTCCTCTGGAAACACCATATATTTT	CASSSGQLSSGNTIYF	TRBV6-5	TRBJ1-3	TRBD1	-
TGTGCCAGTAATCCGGACGGGACTTACGAGCAGTACTTC	CASNPDGTYEQYF	TRBV19	TRBJ2-7	-	-
TGTGCCAGTAGTATATTATCCCCGGAGGCTGGAAACACCATATATTTT	CASSILSPEAGNTIYF	TRBV19	TRBJ1-3	-	-
TGTGCCAGCAGTACCGGGACAGATGGCGAGCAGTACTTC	CASSTGTDGEQYF	TRBV28	TRBJ2-7	TRBD1	-
TGTGCCAGCAGTTACACAGGGTTAGTAGCGAATTCACCCCTCCACTTT	CASSYTGLVANSPLHF	TRBV6-5	TRBJ1-6	-	-
TGCGCCAGCAGCCTAGACAGGCTGTCCTACAATGAGCAGTTCTTC	CASSLDRLSYNEQFF	TRBV5-1	TRBJ2-1	-	-
TGTGCCGGGGGCGGGGGAAGACAAGCTTTCTTT	CAGGGGRQAFF	TRBV6-6	TRBJ1-1	-	-
TGTGCCAGCTCACCGGGGACAGACTACGAGCAGTACTTC	CASSPGTDYEQYF	TRBV18	TRBJ2-7	TRBD1	once
TGCGCCAGCAGCTTGGAAGCGGGTACGGGGGAGCAGTACTTC	CASSLEAGTGEQYF	TRBV5-1	TRBJ2-7	-	-
TGCGCCAGCAGCTCCCGAAACCCGCCTAATCTTGAAGCTTTCTTT	CASSSRNPPNLEAFF	TRBV5-1	TRBJ1-1	-	-
TGTGCCAGTGGCTCACCCCTCCACTTT	CASGSPLHF	TRBV3-1/TRBV3-2	TRBJ1-6	-	-
TGTGCCAGCAGTTTAGTAGCGGGACGAGACAATGAGCAGTTCTTC	CASSLVAGRDNEQFF	TRBV28	TRBJ2-1	TRBD2	-
TGTGCCAGCAGTTCGGGTGAACTAGCCTTCAATGAGCAGTTCTTC	CASSSGELAFNEQFF	TRBV28	TRBJ2-1	-	once
TGTGCCAGCAGTAACAGCTTAGTGGGAAACACCATATATTTT	CASSNSLVGNTIYF	TRBV6-5	TRBJ1-3	-	few
TGTGCCAGCAGTGAATATATCCCAGGTCGGAACACTGAAGCTTTCTTT	CASSEYIPGRNTEAFF	TRBV25-1	TRBJ1-1	-	-
TGTGCCACCAGCAGAGATAGGGGAGAGACCCAGTACTTC	CATSRDRGETQYF	TRBV15	TRBJ2-5	-	-
TGTGCCAGCAGCGCAGACAATCAGCCCCAGCATTTT	CASSADNQPQHF	TRBV7-6	TRBJ1-5	-	once
TGTGCCAGTAGTATAGGTACGAGCAGGGATCAGCCCCAGCATTTT	CASSIGTSRDQPQHF	TRBV19	TRBJ1-5	-	-
TGCGCCAGCAGCCAAGCTGTTTTCAGGGGGAATGAAAAACTGTTTTTT	CASSQAVFRGNEKLFF	TRBV4-3	TRBJ1-4	TRBD1	-
TGTGCCAGCTCCCGGGGGGGGCGTAACTATGGCTACACCTTC	CASSRGGRNYGYTF	TRBV6-5	TRBJ1-2	-	-
TGTGCCAGCAGCGTAGCCCCCAAACAAGAGACCCAGTACTTC	CASSVAPKQETQYF	TRBV9	TRBJ2-5	-	-
TGTGCCAGCAGTTTCCAGGGTTTAACTGAAGCTTTCTTT	CASSFQGLTEAFF	TRBV6-6	TRBJ1-1	-	-
TGTGCCAGCAGTGATAGTGGTGAGCAGTTCTTC	CASSDSGEQFF	TRBV2	TRBJ2-1	-	once
TGTGCCTGGCACAAGGTACTATCGGGACAGGGGGCACCAAATGAAAAACTGTTTTTT	CAWHKVLSGQGAPNEKLFF	TRBV30	TRBJ1-4	TRBD1	-
TGTGCCAGCAGCCGGGGGACAGGTTTCACAGATACGCAGTATTTT	CASSRGTGFTDTQYF	TRBV7-3	TRBJ2-3	TRBD1	-
TGCGCCAGCAGGACTGGACAGGGTCTAGTTGGAAACACCATATATTTT	CASRTGQGLVGNTIYF	TRBV5-1	TRBJ1-3	TRBD1	-
TGTGCCAGCCACCGGGTGGGAGGCAATCAGCCCCAGCATTTT	CASHRVGGNQPQHF	TRBV28	TRBJ1-5	-	-
TGTGCCAGCAGCCCCCGGGGAAGATGGACTGAAGCTTTCTTT	CASSPRGRWTEAFF	TRBV6-5	TRBJ1-1	-	-
TGTGCCAGCAGCCAAGATCCGGGGAACGGGGAGCCCCAGCATTTT	CASSQDPGNGEPQHF	TRBV4-2	TRBJ1-5	-	-
TGTGCCTGGAGTGTACGGAGGGCGGATACGCAGTATTTT	CAWSVRRADTQYF	TRBV30	TRBJ2-3	-	-
TGTGCCAGCGGACTAGCGGGAGAGAATGAGCAGTTCTTC	CASGLAGENEQFF	TRBV6-1	TRBJ2-1	TRBD2	-
TGTGCCAGCAGTTTATGGGGGGCGAAGGGAAACACCATATATTTT	CASSLWGAKGNTIYF	TRBV28	TRBJ1-3	-	-
TGTGCCAGCAGTTCCCCGACAGGGGGGGGGTTCACCTTC	CASSSPTGGGFTF	TRBV25-1	TRBJ1-2	TRBD1	few
TGTGCCAGCAGTTTAGCAGGGTCGAGCTCCTACGAGCAGTACTTC	CASSLAGSSSYEQYF	TRBV27	TRBJ2-7	-	-
TGTGCCAGTAGTATCATCCCGAGGGGGGGTGATGCTGAAGCTTTCTTT	CASSIIPRGGDAEAFF	TRBV19	TRBJ1-1	-	few
TGTGCCATCAGAGATAGCGGGAGGGCTTACTACGAGCAGTACTTC	CAIRDSGRAYYEQYF	TRBV10-3	TRBJ2-7	TRBD2	once
TGTGCCAGCAGCCCTGGAGGGAGCTCCTACAATGAGCAGTTCTTC	CASSPGGSSYNEQFF	TRBV11-2	TRBJ2-1	-	-
TGTGCCAGCAGTTACATCAGGGGCGGGGAGCTGTTTTTT	CASSYIRGGELFF	TRBV6-5	TRBJ2-2	-	-
TGTGCCAGTAAGGGTTTATTTGGAGGGACGAGGGCCTACAATGAGCAGTTCTTC	CASKGLFGGTRAYNEQFF	TRBV19	TRBJ2-1	-	-
TGTGCCAGCAGTTTATTACGACTAGGAGCCGGGGAGCTGTTTTTT	CASSLLRLGAGELFF	TRBV27	TRBJ2-2	-	-
TGTGCTAGTGGTTTGCGCCTAACAGATACGCAGTATTTT	CASGLRLTDTQYF	TRBV12-5	TRBJ2-3	-	-
TGTGCCAGCACCCTTCGCGGGCTAGGGAGAGATACGCAGTATTTT	CASTLRGLGRDTQYF	TRBV28	TRBJ2-3	-	-
TGTGCCAGCAGTGACGGAGGGCTTTACCTATCCTACAATGAGCAGTTCTTC	CASSDGGLYLSYNEQFF	TRBV6-1	TRBJ2-1	-	few
TGCAGCCTGACGACAGGCGAGAACACTGAAGCTTTCTTT	CSLTTGENTEAFF	TRBV29-1	TRBJ1-1	-	-
TGTGCCAGCAGGCTTACAGGGGTAGGTAATCAGCCCCAGCATTTT	CASRLTGVGNQPQHF	TRBV28	TRBJ1-5	TRBD1	-
TGTGCCAGCAGACCCGACTTTGGGAACAGGGGTCAGCCCCAGCATTTT	CASRPDFGNRGQPQHF	TRBV28	TRBJ1-5	TRBD1	-
TGTGCCTGGTGGACAGGGGGAAACACCATATATTTT	CAWWTGGNTIYF	TRBV30	TRBJ1-3	TRBD1	-
TGCAGCGTTTTTCTCTACGGGCGGGAGGGTCGTGCCGGGGAGCTGTTTTTT	CSVFLYGREGRAGELFF	TRBV29-1	TRBJ2-2	TRBD2	-
TGTGCCAGCAGCCGTGGGACAGCCGCCATCTACGAGCAGTACTTC	CASSRGTAAIYEQYF	TRBV7-2	TRBJ2-7	TRBD1	-
TGCAGTGCTAGAGGGGCCACTGAAGCTTTCTTT	CSARGATEAFF	TRBV20-1	TRBJ1-1	-	-
TGTGCCAGCAGCTTATTGGCTAGCGGGAGGTCAGATACGCAGTATTTT	CASSLLASGRSDTQYF	TRBV7-9	TRBJ2-3	TRBD2	-
TGTGCCTGGAGTGTGAGGGATGGCGGGTCGATTCCCCTCCACTTT	CAWSVRDGGSIPLHF	TRBV30	TRBJ1-6	-	once
TGTGCCAGCAGTTTAACAGGGGGCGGACAGCCCCAGCATTTT	CASSLTGGGQPQHF	TRBV28	TRBJ1-5	TRBD1	-